The rows below give T cell receptor beta chains drawn from one sample of a study of PD-L1 blockade in urothelial cancer. Some clones are missing from TCRdb's copy, which holds only in-frame ones; the method was immunoSEQ multiplex PCR. Of 48,000 or so clones listed, 80% to 90% are singletons. The sample here was PBMCs, taken around atezolizumab (anti-PD-L1) treatment. All receptors come from a man in his 70s with urothelial cancer. The CDR3 runs from the conserved cysteine through the conserved F or W. Fields, in order: clone size, J gene, D gene, V gene, CDR3 DNA, CDR3 protein. A D gene is named only where the DNA matches it firmly. For some rows the clone size is stated as once, few or many, or as a class when expanded; others skip it.

clone_size: once
j_call: TRBJ1-1
d_call: NA
v_call: TRBV5-1
cdr3_nt: TGCGCCAGCAGCTTGAATTGGCCGGGGTTAGTGAACACTGAAGCTTTCTTT
cdr3_aa: CASSLNWPGLVNTEAFF

clone_size: NA
j_call: TRBJ2-7
d_call: NA
v_call: TRBV30
cdr3_nt: TGTGCCTGGAGGTTGGACTCGTACCATCCCTACGAGCAGTACTTC
cdr3_aa: CAWRLDSYHPYEQYF

clone_size: NA
j_call: TRBJ2-7
d_call: TRBD1
v_call: TRBV30
cdr3_nt: TGTGCCTGGAGTTATAAGACAGGGTGGTCCCACGAGCAGTACTTC
cdr3_aa: CAWSYKTGWSHEQYF

clone_size: NA
j_call: TRBJ2-5
d_call: TRBD2
v_call: TRBV2
cdr3_nt: TGTGCCAGCAAGCCTTTAGCGGGAGATGAGACCCAGTACTTC
cdr3_aa: CASKPLAGDETQYF

clone_size: NA
j_call: TRBJ2-7
d_call: TRBD2
v_call: TRBV28
cdr3_nt: TGTGCCAGCAGTTTCTCGGAGGGACTAGCGGGTCCCGAGCAGTACTTC
cdr3_aa: CASSFSEGLAGPEQYF

clone_size: NA
j_call: TRBJ2-2
d_call: NA
v_call: TRBV5-5
cdr3_nt: TGTGCCACCAAGTCCCTCCCGGACACCGGGGAGCTGTTTTTT
cdr3_aa: CATKSLPDTGELFF

clone_size: few
j_call: TRBJ1-2
d_call: TRBD1
v_call: TRBV28
cdr3_nt: TGTGCCAGCAGGGCCGGACAGGTGAACTATGGCTACACCTTC
cdr3_aa: CASRAGQVNYGYTF

clone_size: NA
j_call: TRBJ1-4
d_call: NA
v_call: TRBV7-8
cdr3_nt: TGTGCCAGCAGCCGGGTAGAGGGAAGTGGAGAAAAACTGTTTTTT
cdr3_aa: CASSRVEGSGEKLFF

clone_size: NA
j_call: TRBJ2-7
d_call: TRBD1
v_call: TRBV14
cdr3_nt: TGTGCCAGCAGCCAAGAGCCGGGACAGGCATCCTACGAGCAGTACTTC
cdr3_aa: CASSQEPGQASYEQYF

clone_size: NA
j_call: TRBJ2-1
d_call: TRBD2
v_call: TRBV11-2
cdr3_nt: TGTGCCAGCAGCGCCCGACTAGCCTTCTCCTACAATGAGCAGTTCTTC
cdr3_aa: CASSARLAFSYNEQFF

clone_size: NA
j_call: TRBJ2-1
d_call: NA
v_call: TRBV4-1
cdr3_nt: TGCGCCAGCAGCTTGGGAGTTCGCTATGAGCAGTTCTTC
cdr3_aa: CASSLGVRYEQFF

clone_size: few
j_call: TRBJ2-5
d_call: TRBD1
v_call: TRBV4-2
cdr3_nt: TGTGCCAGCAGCCAAACAGGGGGCGAAGAGACCCAGTACTTC
cdr3_aa: CASSQTGGEETQYF

clone_size: once
j_call: TRBJ1-2
d_call: TRBD1
v_call: TRBV10-3
cdr3_nt: TGTGCCATCAGTTCCATCTTACAGGGGACCTATAACTATGGCTACACCTTC
cdr3_aa: CAISSILQGTYNYGYTF

clone_size: NA
j_call: TRBJ2-7
d_call: NA
v_call: TRBV28
cdr3_nt: TGTGCCAGCAGAGCTTCGGTCTACGAGCAGTACTTC
cdr3_aa: CASRASVYEQYF

clone_size: NA
j_call: TRBJ2-3
d_call: TRBD1
v_call: TRBV30
cdr3_nt: TGTGCCTGGAGTGTACGAACAGGGGGCACAGATACGCAGTATTTT
cdr3_aa: CAWSVRTGGTDTQYF

clone_size: NA
j_call: TRBJ2-5
d_call: TRBD1
v_call: TRBV28
cdr3_nt: TGTGCCAGCGGGACAGGGGGGCAAGAGACCCAGTACTTC
cdr3_aa: CASGTGGQETQYF

clone_size: NA
j_call: TRBJ2-2
d_call: TRBD1
v_call: TRBV4-1
cdr3_nt: TGCGCCAGCAGCAACCGGGACAGGGACACCGGGGAGCTGTTTTTT
cdr3_aa: CASSNRDRDTGELFF

clone_size: NA
j_call: TRBJ2-2
d_call: TRBD2
v_call: TRBV28
cdr3_nt: TGTGCCAGCAGTTCCGAGCGGGGCCCCCTCGACCGGGAGCTGTTTTTT
cdr3_aa: CASSSERGPLDRELFF

clone_size: NA
j_call: TRBJ2-7
d_call: TRBD2
v_call: TRBV5-1
cdr3_nt: TGCGCCAGCAGCGAACCGGGACTAGCGGGATCGGAGCAGTACTTC
cdr3_aa: CASSEPGLAGSEQYF

clone_size: few
j_call: TRBJ2-2
d_call: TRBD2
v_call: TRBV27
cdr3_nt: TGTGCCACCCAATCACTGGTCCTTGGGACTAGCGGGATGAACACCGGGGAGCTGTTTTTT
cdr3_aa: CATQSLVLGTSGMNTGELFF

clone_size: NA
j_call: TRBJ2-2
d_call: TRBD2
v_call: TRBV7-9
cdr3_nt: TGTGCCAGCAGACCTAATAGCGGGAGGGCCACCGGGGAGCTGTTTTTT
cdr3_aa: CASRPNSGRATGELFF

clone_size: NA
j_call: TRBJ1-5
d_call: NA
v_call: TRBV7-9
cdr3_nt: TGTGCCAGCAGCTTAGCGCAGGGAGGGGAGCAGCCCCAGCATTTT
cdr3_aa: CASSLAQGGEQPQHF

clone_size: NA
j_call: TRBJ2-7
d_call: TRBD2
v_call: TRBV7-2
cdr3_nt: TGTGCCAGCAGCTTATGGACTAGCGGGATCGAGCAGTACTTC
cdr3_aa: CASSLWTSGIEQYF

clone_size: NA
j_call: TRBJ1-5
d_call: NA
v_call: TRBV7-6
cdr3_nt: TGTGCCAGCAGCGACCAGAGGGTAGGGCCCCAGCATTTT
cdr3_aa: CASSDQRVGPQHF

clone_size: many
j_call: TRBJ2-7
d_call: NA
v_call: TRBV10-1
cdr3_nt: TGCGCCAGCAGCGGCGGGATTCGCCACGAGCAGTACTTC
cdr3_aa: CASSGGIRHEQYF

clone_size: NA
j_call: TRBJ2-4
d_call: TRBD2
v_call: TRBV2
cdr3_nt: TGTGCCAGCGACCCTAGCGGGGCCCCCAAAAACATTCAGTACTTC
cdr3_aa: CASDPSGAPKNIQYF

clone_size: NA
j_call: TRBJ2-1
d_call: NA
v_call: TRBV11-2
cdr3_nt: TGTGCCAGCACCCGGATGGGCGATGAGCAGTTCTTC
cdr3_aa: CASTRMGDEQFF

clone_size: NA
j_call: TRBJ1-1
d_call: NA
v_call: TRBV6-4
cdr3_nt: TGTGCCAGCAGTGAACCGAGGCACCTCGATGACACTGAAGCTTTCTTT
cdr3_aa: CASSEPRHLDDTEAFF